These 13 T cell receptor beta chains were all obtained from the same sample, sequenced in a study of blood T cell repertoires in COVID-19. The repertoire was sequenced with immunoSEQ multiplex PCR; TCRdb's copy has only in-frame clones and lacks some. The sample includes approximately 97,000 clones, 70% to 90% of them seen just once. Sequencing used peripheral blood. The receptors originated from a man in his fifties with active COVID-19.

This clone was counted a few times. The chain has TRBV24-1 and TRBJ1-1; 7 nucleotides align to TRBD1. The V segment lost 10 bases and the J segment 10 bases; nucleotides outside the gene matches: 14. Germline lookup yields CDR1 KGHDR and CDR2 SFDVKD. The CDR3 totals 13 residues. The CDR3 protein is CATPYRQGPGAFF. The CDR3 DNA reads as TGTGCCACGCCTTACCGACAGGGCCCAGGAGCTTTCTTT.

CDR3 sequence reads: CASTPFGRGRDTEAFF. CDR3 bases: TGTGCCAGCACCCCCTTTGGGAGGGGAAGGGACACTGAAGCTTTCTTT. The chain joins TRBV25-1 to TRBJ1-1; possible D gene TRBD1, 5 bases. Trimming removed 7 bases from V and 3 bases from J, with 21 bases in between. CDR3 size: 16 residues. Germline assignment: CDR1 MGHDK and CDR2 SYGVNS.

The chain couples TRBV18 to TRBJ1-1, with 12 positions matching TRBD1. This CDR3 is 15 amino acids long. In germline, CDR1 is KGHSH, CDR2 LQKENI. Unmatched junction bases numbered 5, after V lost 3 bases and J lost 6 bases. CDR3 protein: CASSPTGTGGSEAFF. CDR3 sequence (DNA): TGTGCCAGCTCACCGACCGGGACAGGGGGCTCTGAAGCTTTCTTT.

V is TRBV18 and J is TRBJ1-1; TRBD1 might be the D (5 bases). Looked up from germline, CDR1 is KGHSH and CDR2 is LQKENI. V lost 1 base and J 1 base, leaving 13 bases between the germline ends. CDR3 length equals 16 residues. CDR3 sequence: CASSPLLDSPNTEAFF. The CDR3 coding sequence is TGTGCCAGCTCACCACTCCTCGACAGCCCGAACACTGAAGCTTTCTTT.

This clone was observed at least ten times. The rearrangement links TRBV4-1 to TRBJ2-7, with 7 bases fitting TRBD2. This CDR3 contains 15 residues. Trimming took 3 bases from V and 3 from J; bases not matched to a gene: 8. The V gene's germline CDR1 is MGHRA and CDR2 YSYEKL. CDR3 loop: CASSQGRTSVYEQYF. The CDR3 DNA reads as TGCGCCAGCAGCCAGGGTAGAACTAGCGTCTACGAGCAGTACTTC.

This clone was recorded once. The DNA for the CDR3 is TGTGCCAGCAGCTTCCTCCTTGAGACCCAGTACTTC. Residues: CASSFLLETQYF. The chain employs TRBV7-9 and TRBJ2-5, with no clear D. V was pared by 3 bases and J by 5 bases, with 7 bases between. CDR1 SEHNR and CDR2 FQNEAQ come from the germline V gene (reference sequence). The CDR3 is 12 amino acids.

J is TRBJ2-3 and V is TRBV7-3; a possible D gene is TRBD1 (6 bases). This CDR3 region has 14 residues. Germline V CDR1 and CDR2: SGHTA, FQGTGA. Trimming shortened V by 5 bases and J by 5 bases, and 14 bases separated the two germline ends. The CDR3 coding sequence is TGTGCCAGCAGCCACGGGACAACCAAAGATACGCAGTATTTT. It specifies CASSHGTTKDTQYF.

The V gene is TRBV24-1, the J gene TRBJ2-5, with 10 positions matching TRBD1. The V segment lost 5 bases and the J segment 5 bases; nucleotides outside the gene matches: 7. This CDR3 is built from 15 residues. Germline CDR1 and CDR2: KGHDR and SFDVKD. The DNA for the CDR3 is TGTGCCACCAGTGCCGCGGGACAGGGGTTGGAGACCCAGTACTTC. This encodes CATSAAGQGLETQYF.

This clone was seen only once. The chain is built from TRBV28 and TRBJ1-6; 8 bases map to TRBD1. Germline trimming cut 3 bases from V and 6 bases from J; bases unmatched to any gene: 4. Per germline, CDR1 MDHEN and CDR2 SYDVKM. CDR3 size: 15 residues. The CDR3 loop is CASSLRTGSNSPLHF. DNA of the CDR3: TGTGCCAGCAGTTTGCGGACAGGGTCTAATTCACCCCTCCACTTT.

This chain links TRBV4-1 with TRBJ2-7; TRBD1 agrees at 10 bases. The CDR3 contains 15 residues. Germline V gene sequence: CDR1 MGHRA, CDR2 YSYEKL. The ends lost 2 bases at V and 5 bases at J; junction bases unmatched: 6. CDR3 in amino acids: CASSQPGQGYDEQYF. Here the CDR3 DNA reads TGCGCCAGCAGCCAACCGGGACAGGGGTACGACGAGCAGTACTTC.

The table lists this clone with a count of one. The chain links TRBV6-6 to TRBJ1-1; the D is unclear. Germline V gene sequence: CDR1 MNHNY, CDR2 SVGAGI (reference sequence). Deletions cut 2 bases from V and 8 bases from J, with 12 bases between. The CDR3 extends over 13 amino acids. Here the CDR3 reads CASSYIAALEAFF. The CDR3 DNA reads as TGTGCCAGCAGTTACATAGCGGCTCTAGAAGCTTTCTTT.

V and J are TRBV10-3 and TRBJ2-2, with 8 positions matching TRBD2. CDR3 length: 15 residues. From germline, CDR1 is ENHRY and CDR2 SYGVKD. V lost 5 bases and J lost 4; bases outside the gene matches: 6. The CDR3 region is CAISIRGGLTGELFF. DNA of the CDR3: TGTGCCATCAGTATACGCGGGGGGCTCACCGGGGAGCTGTTTTTT.

The chain joins TRBV7-9 to TRBJ1-5, with D perhaps matching TRBD1 (5 bases). This CDR3 region has 18 residues. CDR1 is SEHNR, CDR2 FQNEAQ, per germline (reference sequence). V dropped 4 bases and J dropped 0 bases, with 19 bases sitting between them. The DNA for the CDR3 is TGTGCCAGCAGCTCCACTATTGACAGATTCTATAGCAATCAGCCCCAGCATTTT. It codes for CASSSTIDRFYSNQPQHF.